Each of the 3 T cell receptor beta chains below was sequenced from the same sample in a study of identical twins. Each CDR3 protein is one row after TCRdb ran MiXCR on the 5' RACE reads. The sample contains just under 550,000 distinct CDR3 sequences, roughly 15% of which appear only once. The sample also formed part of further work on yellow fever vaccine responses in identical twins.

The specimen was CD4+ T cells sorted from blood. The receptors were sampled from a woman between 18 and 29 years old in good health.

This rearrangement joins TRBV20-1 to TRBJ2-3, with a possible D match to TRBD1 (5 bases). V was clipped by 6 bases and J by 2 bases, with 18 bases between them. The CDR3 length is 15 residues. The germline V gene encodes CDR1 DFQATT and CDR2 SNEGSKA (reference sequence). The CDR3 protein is CSAMQPARVTDTQYF. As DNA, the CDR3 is TGCAGTGCAATGCAACCCGCCAGGGTCACAGATACGCAGTATTTT.

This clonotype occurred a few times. The chain's CDR3 is CATSSGELPGTDTQYF. The DNA of the CDR3 is TGTGCCACCAGCAGCGGGGAGCTACCGGGCACAGATACGCAGTATTTT. V is TRBV15 and J is TRBJ2-3; a possible D gene is TRBD2 (5 bases). The CDR3 totals 16 residues. Germline CDR1 is LNHNV and CDR2 is YYDKDF (reference sequence). Trimming removed 3 bases at V and 1 base at J, with 14 bases between. Full variable domain (rest looked up from reference TRBV15 and TRBJ2-3): DAMVIQNPRYQVTQFGKPVTLSCSQTLNHNVMYWYQQKSSQAPKLLFHYYDKDFNNEADTPDNFQSRRPNTSFCFLDIRSPGLGDTAMYLCATSSGELPGTDTQYFGPGTRLTVL.

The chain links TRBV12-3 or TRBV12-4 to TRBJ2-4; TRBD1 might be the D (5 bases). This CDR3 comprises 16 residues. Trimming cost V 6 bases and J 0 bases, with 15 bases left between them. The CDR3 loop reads CASSRQSYLAKNIQYF. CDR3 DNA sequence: TGTGCCAGCAGCAGACAGAGCTACCTAGCCAAAAACATTCAGTACTTC.